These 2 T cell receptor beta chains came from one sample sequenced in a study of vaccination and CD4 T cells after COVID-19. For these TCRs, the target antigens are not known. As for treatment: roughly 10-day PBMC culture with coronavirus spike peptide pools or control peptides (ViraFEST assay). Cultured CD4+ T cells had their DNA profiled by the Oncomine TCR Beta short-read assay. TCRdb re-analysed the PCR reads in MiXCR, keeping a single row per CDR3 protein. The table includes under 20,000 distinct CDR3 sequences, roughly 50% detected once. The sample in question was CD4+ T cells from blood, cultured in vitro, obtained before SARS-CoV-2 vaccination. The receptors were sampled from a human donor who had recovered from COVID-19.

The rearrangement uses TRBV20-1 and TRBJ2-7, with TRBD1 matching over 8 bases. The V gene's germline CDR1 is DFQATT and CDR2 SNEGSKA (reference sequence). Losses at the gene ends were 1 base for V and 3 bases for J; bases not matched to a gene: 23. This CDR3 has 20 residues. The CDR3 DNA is TGCAGTGCTAGAGTTTCGTGGGGGACAGGAGATACCAGAGAAGGCTACGAGCAGTACTTC. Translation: CSARVSWGTGDTREGYEQYF.

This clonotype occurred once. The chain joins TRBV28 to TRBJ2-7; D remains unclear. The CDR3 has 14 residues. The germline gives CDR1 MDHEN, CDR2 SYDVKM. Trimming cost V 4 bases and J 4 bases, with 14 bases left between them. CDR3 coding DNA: TGTGCCAGCAGTTCCCCGAACAGAAGGTACGAGCAGTACTTC. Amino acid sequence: CASSSPNRRYEQYF.